Presented here are 2 T cell receptor beta chains from one specimen sequenced in a study of OX40 agonist ivuxolimab in advanced cancers. Assay used: immunoSEQ multiplex PCR; TCRdb lists only in-frame clones, some missing. Seen here are 40,000 to 65,000 clones, approximately 91% observed once, and the top ten hold approximately 1.6%. Sequenced material: CD4+ or CD8+ T cells sorted from blood, taken in a trial of the OX40 agonist ivuxolimab. These receptors came from an adult with an advanced solid tumor such as melanoma, head and neck, liver or kidney cancer.

The chain links TRBV7-8 to TRBJ1-5; D ambiguous. The CDR3 is 13 amino acids. Germline loops: CDR1 SGHVS, CDR2 FQNEAQ. Deletions cut 5 bases from V and 5 bases from J, with 10 bases between. The CDR3 DNA follows: TGTGCCAGCAGCCTAGACCGGTATCAGCCCCAGCATTTT. It is translated as CASSLDRYQPQHF.

The V gene is TRBV4-2, the J gene TRBJ2-7; 8 bases match TRBD1. V lost 0 bases to trimming and J lost 7 bases; unmatched junction nucleotides: 8. The CDR3 is 15 residues long. CDR1 is LGHNA, CDR2 YNFKEQ, per germline. The DNA for the CDR3 is TGTGCCAGCAGCCAAGATTTCCAGGGGGCGCGGGAGCAGTACTTC. It codes for CASSQDFQGAREQYF.